These T cell receptor beta chains were read from a single sample in a study of T cell responses to AZD1222 COVID-19 vaccine. The repertoire was sequenced with immunoSEQ multiplex PCR; TCRdb's copy has only in-frame clones and lacks some. The data show just over 65,000 clones, roughly nine tenths seen once. The sample in question was peripheral blood, obtained on day 0 of AZD1222 vaccination. Receptors were obtained from an adult in good health. CDR3s include the opening cysteine and the closing phenylalanine or tryptophan. The D gene is left open where the match is weak. The listing skips clone size in some rows; elsewhere it reads once, few, many or a size class.

V	size	J	D	DNA	CDR3
TRBV6-1	-	TRBJ2-2	-	TGTGCCAGCAGTGCCCCCAGGGGCAAGGGAGGGACCGGGGAGCTGTTTTTT	CASSAPRGKGGTGELFF
TRBV7-9	-	TRBJ1-4	TRBD1	TGTGCCAGCAGCCCAAACAGGGGGGATGCTGAAAAACTGTTTTTT	CASSPNRGDAEKLFF
TRBV27	-	TRBJ1-2	-	TGTGCCAGCAGTTTATCAGGCCACAGTGCAGGCTACACCTTC	CASSLSGHSAGYTF
TRBV4-2	few	TRBJ2-2	TRBD1	TGTGCCAGCAGCCAGGTGGGGACAGGGAACACCGGGGAGCTGTTTTTT	CASSQVGTGNTGELFF
TRBV3-1/TRBV3-2	once	TRBJ2-1	-	TGTGCCAGCGGGGAAGGTCCCAATGAGCAGTTCTTC	CASGEGPNEQFF
TRBV2	-	TRBJ1-1	-	TGTGCCAGCAGTGGAGAGGGGAACACTGAAGCTTTCTTT	CASSGEGNTEAFF
TRBV19	-	TRBJ1-5	-	TGTGCCAGTAGCCCCTCCAGGGGAGAAGGCCAGCCCCAGCATTTT	CASSPSRGEGQPQHF
TRBV6-1	-	TRBJ2-6	-	TGTGCCAGCAGTGAAGGGTCTGGGGCCAACGTCCTGACTTTC	CASSEGSGANVLTF
TRBV27	once	TRBJ2-7	-	TGTGCCAGCAGTTTCCTGGGGACCGCGGGCGTCTACGAGCAGTACTTC	CASSFLGTAGVYEQYF
TRBV27	-	TRBJ1-1	-	TGTGCCAGCAGTTTATCGACGGCTAACACTGAAGCTTTCTTT	CASSLSTANTEAFF
TRBV7-2	-	TRBJ1-3	TRBD1	TGTGCCAGCAGCTTCAAGTCCCAGGGGGCGGGTGGAAACACCATATATTTT	CASSFKSQGAGGNTIYF
TRBV5-4	-	TRBJ2-1	-	TGTGCCAGCAGCTTGGAGACGTACTCGGAATCCAATGAGCAGTTCTTC	CASSLETYSESNEQFF
TRBV7-3	-	TRBJ2-1	-	TGTGCCAGCAGCTTATATGGAGGCTCCTACAATGAGCAGTTCTTC	CASSLYGGSYNEQFF
TRBV3-1/TRBV3-2	-	TRBJ1-6	TRBD1	TGTGCCAGCAGCCGCTCCTCAAAGTTGAACCGGGACAGGGTATGGTCACCCCTCCACTTT	CASSRSSKLNRDRVWSPLHF
TRBV27	-	TRBJ2-1	-	TGTGCCAGCGCCCGGGACCCCAACTACAATGAGCAGTTCTTC	CASARDPNYNEQFF
TRBV5-4	once	TRBJ2-7	TRBD2	TGTGCCAGCAGCTTGCAGCGGGGGGGCTCCTACGAGCAGTACTTC	CASSLQRGGSYEQYF
TRBV7-9	-	TRBJ1-1	TRBD1	TGTGCCAGCAGCACCGCCGGGACAGCGAACACTGAAGCTTTCTTT	CASSTAGTANTEAFF
TRBV4-2	-	TRBJ1-3	TRBD1	TGTGCCAGCAGCCAAGATCGGGACAGGGTCGGAAACACCATATATTTT	CASSQDRDRVGNTIYF
TRBV7-2	few	TRBJ2-1	-	TGTGCCAGCAGCTTAGTGTGGGCCCCTAATGAGCAGTTCTTC	CASSLVWAPNEQFF
TRBV29-1	-	TRBJ2-2	TRBD1	TGCAGCGTTGAGTCGACAGGGACCCCGGACACCGGGGAGCTGTTTTTT	CSVESTGTPDTGELFF
TRBV15	-	TRBJ2-7	TRBD1	TGTGCCACCAGCAGTAGCAGGGGGTTTTACGAGCAGTACTTC	CATSSSRGFYEQYF
TRBV4-1	once	TRBJ2-4	TRBD2	TGCGCCAGCAGCCAAAATAGCGGGGGGACCATGGACATTCAGTACTTC	CASSQNSGGTMDIQYF
TRBV20-1	once	TRBJ2-5	-	TGCAGTGCTAGTATATCTATCCAAGAGACCCAGTACTTC	CSASISIQETQYF
TRBV2	-	TRBJ1-5	-	TGTGCCAGCAGTGAAATGGCAGGGAATCAGCCCCAGCATTTT	CASSEMAGNQPQHF
TRBV28	-	TRBJ1-2	-	TGTGCCAGCAGTCCAGGACGGATGGGAAGCTATGGCTACACCTTC	CASSPGRMGSYGYTF
TRBV6-6	-	TRBJ1-5	-	TGTGCCGCCAAGGGGGATCAGCCCCAGCATTTT	CAAKGDQPQHF
TRBV2	-	TRBJ1-2	-	TGTGCCAGCAGTGAATTGACCCCCAGTGAAGGCTACACCTTC	CASSELTPSEGYTF